The clone carrying this T cell receptor beta chain appeared many times. Its antigen remains unidentified. This record belongs to a study of response to subunit inactivated influenza vaccine. Between the trimmed V and J ends, which lost 0 bases and 4 bases, there was a span of 4 bases. CDR3 length equals 13 residues. Germline V lookup: CDR1 MNHEY, CDR2 SVGAGI. The study's findings and limits: Authors suggested each seasonal influenza vaccination recruits few new T cells.

Each CDR3 protein is one row after TCRdb ran MiXCR on the RT-PCR reads. This sample yields about 610,000 distinct CDR3 sequences, of which about 14% are seen a single time; 11% belongs to the top ten. The chain combines TRBV6-5 with TRBJ1-5, with unresolved D. The specimen was PBMCs from blood, collected 11 to 12 days after vaccination. This TCR derives from a man aged 45-60 years who received an inactivated influenza vaccine. CDR3 amino acids: CASSYSLNQPQHF. The CDR3, as DNA: TGTGCCAGCAGTTACTCCTTAAATCAGCCCCAGCATTTT.